These 13 T cell receptor beta chains originate from one sample sequenced in a study of identifying expanded T cells in peripheral blood. Measured with immunoSEQ multiplex PCR; TCRdb has only the in-frame clones, and not every one. The sample lists fewer than 85,000 clones, 70% to 90% occurring once. Material: blood. These receptor sequences come from a person between 18 and 69 years old in good health.

The J gene is TRBJ2-2, the V gene TRBV19; TRBD1 matches 10 bases. The CDR3 loop spans 16 amino acids. The ends lost 6 bases at V and 4 bases at J; junction bases unmatched: 8. Germline CDR1 and CDR2: LNHDA and SQIVND (reference sequence). The CDR3: CASRGRTGGITGELFF. As DNA, the CDR3 is TGTGCCAGTAGGGGACGGACAGGGGGGATCACCGGGGAGCTGTTTTTT.

The rearrangement uses TRBV5-5 and TRBJ2-3; maybe TRBD2 (5 bases). Trimming stripped 5 bases from V and 2 bases from J, with 30 bases between. Germline V CDR1 and CDR2: SGHKS, YYEKEE (reference sequence). The CDR3 is made up of 20 amino acids. The CDR3 sequence: CASSSRDGLAPLESTDTQYF. In DNA form, the CDR3 reads TGTGCCAGCAGTTCCCGAGACGGTCTAGCTCCCCTTGAGTCCACAGATACGCAGTATTTT.

In the case of this clone: In the same sample, other DNA sequences code for this CDR3. J is TRBJ2-7 and V is TRBV7-9; the D is unclear. Germline assignment: CDR1 SEHNR and CDR2 FQNEAQ (reference sequence). The CDR3 contains 12 residues. Trimming cost V 2 bases and J 1 base, with 3 bases left between them. The CDR3 nucleotides read TGTGCCAGCAGCTTATCTTCCTACGAGCAGTACTTC. As protein: CASSLSSYEQYF.

This chain connects TRBV5-6 to TRBJ2-3; 7 bases are a match to TRBD2. In germline, CDR1 is SGHDT, CDR2 YYEEEE. J gave up 1 base and V 1 base, and 0 bases lay outside the gene matches. The CDR3 is made up of 14 amino acids. CDR3 DNA: TGTGCCAGCAGCTTGCGGGGGGGCACAGATACGCAGTATTTT. It is translated as CASSLRGGTDTQYF.

The chain is built from TRBV18 and TRBJ2-1, with TRBD2 matching over 9 bases. Germline CDR1 and CDR2: KGHSH and LQKENI. The V gene end was trimmed by 2 bases and the J gene end by 8 bases; junction bases not matched to a gene: 13. The CDR3 contains 17 residues. The CDR3 sequence: CASSPKATSGGLDEQFF. The CDR3 bases are TGTGCCAGCTCACCAAAGGCTACAAGCGGGGGGCTGGATGAGCAGTTCTTC.

The chain carries TRBV27 and TRBJ2-7; tentative D call: TRBD2 (6 bases). The CDR3 totals 12 residues. Germline CDR1 MNHEY, CDR2 SMNVEV (reference sequence). V dropped 5 bases and J dropped 10 bases, with 15 bases sitting between them. The CDR3 protein is CASSRAGTPQYF. The CDR3, as DNA: TGTGCCAGCAGTCGCGCGGGGACTCCCCAGTACTTC.

V and J are TRBV7-2 and TRBJ2-7, with 10 bases fitting TRBD2. This CDR3 has 15 residues. Unmatched junction bases numbered 9, after V lost 5 bases and J lost 5 bases. Looked up from germline, CDR1 is SGHTA and CDR2 is FQGNSA. The CDR3 is CASSAQAGGLDEQYF. CDR3 sequence (DNA): TGTGCCAGCAGCGCCCAAGCGGGGGGGCTGGACGAGCAGTACTTC.

This sequence joins TRBV6-5 and TRBJ1-2, with TRBD1 as a possible D gene (5 bases). Germline assignment: CDR1 MNHEY and CDR2 SVGAGI. The CDR3 consists of 12 residues. V was clipped by 8 bases and J by 8 bases, with 15 bases between them. CDR3 sequence (DNA): TGTGCCAGCTCCCTATCCGGGGACGGCTACACCTTC. This codes for CASSLSGDGYTF.

The table lists this clone with a count of one. V is TRBV21-1 and J is TRBJ1-2. TRBV21-1 is termed a pseudogene. The CDR3 loop spans 13 amino acids. CDR3 DNA sequence: TGTGCTCGTCCGGGGGGCGCAGGGTATGGCTACACCTTC. Translation: CARPGGAGYGYTF.

This clone showed up just once. CDR3: CASSAEGMGLNQPQHF. The CDR3 bases are TGTGCCAGCAGTGCTGAGGGGATGGGGCTCAATCAGCCCCAGCATTTT. This chain uses TRBV2 with TRBJ1-5; TRBD1 is a possible D gene (5 bases). Germline V gene data show CDR1 as SNHLY and CDR2 as FYNNEI. The length of the CDR3 is 16 residues. V gave up 4 bases and J gave up 3 bases, with 16 bases separating them.

This chain joins TRBV2 and TRBJ2-4; a weak D match, TRBD1 (5 bases). Per germline, CDR1 SNHLY and CDR2 FYNNEI. CDR3 length: 15 amino acids. V was shortened by 7 bases and J by 6 bases, with 19 bases between the two germline ends. CDR3 protein: CASIITGIGGNIQYF. CDR3 DNA: TGTGCCAGCATTATCACAGGAATAGGCGGAAACATTCAGTACTTC. Based on the CDR3 plus reference TRBV2 and TRBJ2-4, the full variable domain is EPEVTQTPSHQVTQMGQEVILRCVPISNHLYFYWYRQILGQKVEFLVSFYNNEISEKSEIFDDQFSVERPDGSNFTLKIRSTKLEDSAMYFCASIITGIGGNIQYFGAGTRLSVL.

The rearrangement uses TRBV7-2 and TRBJ2-7, with TRBD2 matching 8 bases. Unmatched junction bases numbered 8, after V lost 5 bases and J lost 2 bases. This CDR3 comprises 15 residues. Looked up from germline, CDR1 is SGHTA and CDR2 is FQGNSA. For the CDR3, the DNA is TGTGCCAGCAGCCCCCGGCGGGAGGACACCTACGAGCAGTACTTC. Residues: CASSPRREDTYEQYF.

On this clone itself: A read error may account for a junction end that differs from germline. The chain has TRBV7-7 and TRBJ2-2; tentative D call: TRBD1 (6 bases). This CDR3 is built from 16 residues. In germline, CDR1 is SSHAT, CDR2 FNYEAQ (reference sequence). DNA for the CDR3: TGTGCTAGCAGCTTGACAGGCCGAGGGAACACCGGGGAGCTGTTTTTT. Amino acid sequence: CASSLTGRGNTGELFF.